The rows below give T cell receptor beta chains drawn from one sample of a study of technical replicates of blood from a few donors. Produced via immunoSEQ multiplex PCR; TCRdb's table is partial and in-frame only. The sample has over 70,000 clones, more than 90% seen once. Specimen: T cells isolated from PBMCs. The receptors come from a human donor in good health. The CDR3 runs from the conserved cysteine through the conserved F or W. A D gene is named only where the DNA matches it firmly. Part of the rows lack a size; the others show once, few, many or a class for expanded clones.

NA | TRBJ2-7 | NA | TRBV27 | TGTGCCAGCAAGGTTTCCCCAGGGGGGCTGGACGAGCAGTACTTC | CASKVSPGGLDEQYF
NA | TRBJ2-7 | NA | TRBV21-1 | TGTGCCAGCAGCTTAGATTTTAGTGTCTACGAGCAGTACTTC | CASSLDFSVYEQYF
NA | TRBJ2-5 | TRBD2 | TRBV5-4 | TGTGCCAGCAGCTCGGGGGGGGCTTGGGAGACCCAGTACTTC | CASSSGGAWETQYF
NA | TRBJ1-3 | TRBD1 | TRBV29-1 | TGCAGCGCTAGGGACAGGACCTCTGGAAACACCATATATTTT | CSARDRTSGNTIYF
NA | TRBJ2-7 | TRBD1 | TRBV27 | TGTGCCAGCAGTCCCCCCGGACAGGGGATTGGCTACGAGCAGTACTTC | CASSPPGQGIGYEQYF
NA | TRBJ1-5 | NA | TRBV4-1 | TGCGCCAGCAGCCAAGATATCGGGGGTCAGCCCCAGCATTTT | CASSQDIGGQPQHF
NA | TRBJ1-3 | NA | TRBV5-1 | TGCGCCAGCAGCTTGGACAGGGTGGCGGACACCATATATTTT | CASSLDRVADTIYF
NA | TRBJ2-6 | NA | TRBV7-9 | TGTGCCAGCAGCCCTACGAGGGCTGGGGCCAACGTCCTGACTTTC | CASSPTRAGANVLTF
NA | TRBJ1-2 | NA | TRBV7-9 | TGTGCCAGCAGCTTAAACAGTGTTTATGGCTACACCTTC | CASSLNSVYGYTF
NA | TRBJ2-6 | NA | TRBV7-2 | TGTGCCAGCAGCAAGACAGGCCTCTCTGGGGCCAACGTCCTGACTTTC | CASSKTGLSGANVLTF
NA | TRBJ1-2 | TRBD1 | TRBV5-6 | TGTGCCAGCAGCCCGACAGGGGGCGCCTATGGCTACACCTTC | CASSPTGGAYGYTF
NA | TRBJ2-1 | NA | TRBV5-1 | TGCGCCAGCAGCTTGGCCAGGAATCTTCACAATGAGCAGTTCTTC | CASSLARNLHNEQFF
NA | TRBJ1-5 | NA | TRBV9 | TGTGCCAGCAGCCCCACCGGGACACTTGTTGGCAATCAGCCCCAGCATTTT | CASSPTGTLVGNQPQHF
NA | TRBJ2-1 | TRBD2 | TRBV27 | TGTGCCAGCAGCCTTAGCGGGACCTACAATGAGCAGTTCTTC | CASSLSGTYNEQFF
once | TRBJ1-1 | NA | TRBV29-1 | TGCAGCGTTGAAGTGGGGGGGAACACTGAAGCTTTCTTT | CSVEVGGNTEAFF
NA | TRBJ2-1 | NA | TRBV6-5 | TGTGCCAGCAGTTACATCCCGGGGAACAATGAGCAGTTCTTC | CASSYIPGNNEQFF
NA | TRBJ2-5 | NA | TRBV6-1 | TGTGCCAGCAGTGGCGGCGCTCTCGGGAATGAGGAGACCCAGTACTTC | CASSGGALGNEETQYF
NA | TRBJ2-3 | NA | TRBV2 | TGTGCCAGCAGGGCGGTCTATTTGAGCACAGATACGCAGTATTTT | CASRAVYLSTDTQYF
NA | TRBJ1-1 | NA | TRBV19 | TGTGCCAGTAGTAAAACAGTGAACACTGAAGCTTTCTTT | CASSKTVNTEAFF
NA | TRBJ1-1 | NA | TRBV30 | TGTGCCTGGAGTGTACCTAGTGAGTTAGCTTTCTTT | CAWSVPSELAFF
once | TRBJ1-1 | NA | TRBV9 | TGTGCCAGCAGCGTAACATCGATGAACACTGAAGCTTTCTTT | CASSVTSMNTEAFF
NA | TRBJ1-1 | NA | TRBV9 | TGTGCCAGCAGCGTAGGCCTGAGGGGGTATGAAGCTTTCTTT | CASSVGLRGYEAFF
NA | TRBJ1-2 | TRBD1 | TRBV9 | TGTGCCAGCAGCCCATTAGACAGGGGGCGCGGGGGCTACACCTTC | CASSPLDRGRGGYTF
NA | TRBJ2-2 | NA | TRBV4-1 | TGCGCCAGCAGCCACGAACTTGGGGAGCTGTTTTTT | CASSHELGELFF
once | TRBJ1-5 | TRBD1 | TRBV19 | TGTGCCAGCAGACACAGGGACAGGGGGAGCAATCAGCCCCAGCATTTT | CASRHRDRGSNQPQHF
NA | TRBJ1-2 | TRBD1 | TRBV7-9 | TGTGCCAGCAGCCCCGGGACAGGGGAGATGAGGGCCTATGGCTACACCTTC | CASSPGTGEMRAYGYTF
NA | TRBJ2-5 | NA | TRBV7-9 | TGTGCCAGCAGCTTCGGAGACTACCAAGAGACCCAGTACTTC | CASSFGDYQETQYF
NA | TRBJ2-7 | TRBD2 | TRBV4-2 | TGTGCCAGCAGCCCGGCGGGGGGAGCGGGAAGGAGAGAGCAGTACTTC | CASSPAGGAGRREQYF
NA | TRBJ2-1 | TRBD1 | TRBV6-6 | TGTGCCAGCACCTCGACAGGGAGCTCCTACAATGAGCAGTTCTTC | CASTSTGSSYNEQFF
NA | TRBJ2-3 | TRBD2 | TRBV5-1 | TGCGCCAGCAGCAAACTAGCGGGAGTCAGGTCCACTAGCACAGATACGCAGTATTTT | CASSKLAGVRSTSTDTQYF
NA | TRBJ1-1 | TRBD1 | TRBV7-9 | TGTGCCAGCAGCAAAACAGGGGGCCATAAACCTATTGAAGCTTTCTTT | CASSKTGGHKPIEAFF
NA | TRBJ1-1 | NA | TRBV2 | TGTGCCAGCAGTCAGTTCGGAGACACTGAAGCTTTCTTT | CASSQFGDTEAFF
NA | TRBJ2-7 | TRBD1 | TRBV4-1 | TGCGCCAGCAGCCAAGAGACAGGGGTCGCCTACGAGCAGTACTTC | CASSQETGVAYEQYF
NA | TRBJ2-7 | NA | TRBV19 | TGTGCCACCGGGTCCTACGAGCAGTACTTC | CATGSYEQYF
NA | TRBJ2-6 | NA | TRBV4-3 | TGCGCCAGCAGCCTAACAGGGTCTTACTCTGGGGCCAACGTCCTGACTTTC | CASSLTGSYSGANVLTF
NA | TRBJ1-4 | NA | TRBV27 | TGTGCCAGCAGTTTAAATTGGGAGTATAGTGAAAAACTGTTTTTT | CASSLNWEYSEKLFF
NA | TRBJ1-2 | NA | TRBV27 | TGTGCCAGCAAAATCTTGGGGGGGACGAACTATGGCTACACCTTC | CASKILGGTNYGYTF
NA | TRBJ2-7 | NA | TRBV9 | TGTGCCAGCAGCCTCCCGGGGTACGAGCAGTACTTC | CASSLPGYEQYF
NA | TRBJ2-1 | NA | TRBV28 | TGTGCCAGCTCCGTCCCGGGACTGTACAATGAGCAGTTCTTC | CASSVPGLYNEQFF
NA | TRBJ2-1 | TRBD1 | TRBV25-1 | TGTGCCAGCAGGAGGTCCGGACAGGGCCCCAATGAGCAGTTCTTC | CASRRSGQGPNEQFF